The next 18 T cell receptor beta chains were all read from a single sample in a study of blood T cell repertoires in COVID-19 (TCRdb year 2020). The library was obtained by the immunoSEQ multiplex PCR assay. As stored in TCRdb, this immuneACCESS dataset retains in-frame rearrangements with V and J assigned. A fraction of the clones does not appear; measured against another copy, unresolved V genes explain less than half of the discrepancy, and the remainder lacks a known reason. The sample has about 220,000 clones on record, around 85% of them singletons. Approximately 5% of the sample is held by the ten biggest clonotypes. What was sequenced was peripheral blood. All receptors derive from a human donor in a cohort sampled during active COVID-19.

A remark on this clone: One end of the junction is discordant with germline, which a read error may explain. The rearrangement joins TRBV6-5 to TRBJ1-5; D may be TRBD1 (6 bases). CDR1 MNHEY and CDR2 SVGAGI come from the germline V gene. This CDR3 has 13 residues. CDR3 in DNA: TGTGCCAGCAGTGACTCTGTTAGGGGGTACCAGCATTTT. Its protein is CASSDSVRGYQHF.

The chain links TRBV7-9 to TRBJ1-1; unclear D gene. Trimming pared 5 bases from V and 3 bases from J, leaving 13 bases between. The CDR3 runs to 14 residues. The germline CDR1 and CDR2 sequences are SEHNR and FQNEAQ (reference sequence). The chain's CDR3 is CASSPEGRYTEAFF. The CDR3 region has the DNA TGTGCCAGCAGCCCCGAGGGCAGGTACACTGAAGCTTTCTTT.

J is TRBJ1-6 and V is TRBV30; the match to TRBD1 covers 7 bases. Germline lookup yields CDR1 GTSNPN and CDR2 SVGIG (reference sequence). The CDR3 runs to 15 residues. V lost 3 bases, J lost 8 bases, and 10 bases stayed unmatched. CDR3 sequence: CAWRTGRSFDSPLHF. DNA for the CDR3: TGTGCCTGGAGGACAGGGAGAAGCTTTGATTCACCCCTCCACTTT.

This CDR3 is CASSRPQGEAFF. Here the CDR3 DNA reads TGTGCCAGTAGCCGCCCCCAGGGCGAAGCTTTCTTT. V is TRBV19 and J is TRBJ1-1, with D possibly being TRBD1 (5 bases). V lost 6 bases to trimming and J lost 8 bases, with 13 bases between them. Germline CDR1 is LNHDA and CDR2 is SQIVND (reference sequence). The CDR3 loop spans 12 amino acids. The full variable domain, its missing parts supplied by reference TRBV19 and TRBJ1-1, is DGGITQSPKYLFRKEGQNVTLSCEQNLNHDAMYWYRQDPGQGLRLIYYSQIVNDFQKGDIAEGYSVSREKKESFPLTVTSAQKNPTAFYLCASSRPQGEAFFGQGTRLTVV.

The V gene is TRBV4-1, the J gene TRBJ1-6, with D unclear. The ends were cut back, 4 bases at V and 5 bases at J, with 9 bases in the middle. Germline V gives CDR1 MGHRA, CDR2 YSYEKL. This CDR3 is built from 14 residues. The CDR3 here is CASSPRGNNSPLHF. The CDR3, as DNA: TGCGCCAGCAGCCCCCGAGGGAATAATTCACCCCTCCACTTT.

The rearrangement joins TRBV2 to TRBJ1-4; unclear D gene. Looked up from germline, CDR1 is SNHLY and CDR2 is FYNNEI. V was pared by 2 bases and J by 5 bases, with 9 bases between. The CDR3 loop spans 14 amino acids. CDR3 coding DNA: TGTGCCAGCAGTGAACCGAGAGAAAATGAAAAACTGTTTTTT. This encodes CASSEPRENEKLFF.

This chain links TRBV5-4 with TRBJ2-2; 10 bases align to TRBD2. This CDR3 spans 16 amino acids. Trimming at V came to 5 bases and at J to 5 bases, leaving 9 bases not matched to a gene. CDR1 SGHNT and CDR2 YYREEE come from the germline V gene (reference sequence). CDR3 nucleotide sequence: TGTGCCAGCAGACCTGTAGCGGGAGGCGGGACCGGGGAGCTGTTTTTT. This codes for CASRPVAGGGTGELFF.

The chain recombines TRBV20-1 with TRBJ1-6, with D perhaps matching TRBD1 (6 bases). The germline V gene has CDR1 DFQATT and CDR2 SNEGSKA (reference sequence). Trimming removed 6 bases from V and 9 bases from J, with 9 bases in between. The CDR3 spans 11 residues. The CDR3 DNA reads TGCAGTGCACAGGGTACTTCACCCCTCCACTTT. It encodes CSAQGTSPLHF.

The table lists this clone with a count of one. The chain has TRBV7-9 and TRBJ2-7; D ambiguous. V dropped 1 base and J dropped 5 bases, with 6 bases sitting between them. CDR1 and CDR2 from the germline V gene are SEHNR and FQNEAQ (reference sequence). This CDR3 has 12 residues. This CDR3 is CASSLDSNEQYF. As DNA, the CDR3 is TGTGCCAGCAGCTTAGACAGTAACGAGCAGTACTTC.

The chain has TRBV3-1 (or the pseudogene TRBV3-2) and TRBJ2-7; 9 bases align to TRBD2. With 4 bases clipped from V and 6 bases from J, the junction kept 7 bases outside the gene matches. There are 14 residues in the CDR3. Looked up from germline, CDR1 is LGHDT and CDR2 is YNNKEL (reference sequence). The chain's CDR3 is CASSLWTSVGEQYF. CDR3 DNA sequence: TGTGCCAGCAGCCTCTGGACTAGCGTAGGCGAGCAGTACTTC.

The rearrangement links TRBV11-3 to TRBJ2-6; 7 bases agree with TRBD1. V lost 0 bases, J lost 0 bases, and 2 bases stayed unmatched. The CDR3 covers 17 residues. CDR1 and CDR2 from the germline V gene are SGHNT and YENEEA. The CDR3 protein is CASSLDGDSSGANVLTF. In DNA, the CDR3 is TGTGCCAGCAGCTTAGATGGGGACAGCTCTGGGGCCAACGTCCTGACTTTC.

The chain recombines TRBV7-9 with TRBJ1-2; no reliable D call. This CDR3 region has 14 residues. The germline gives CDR1 SEHNR, CDR2 FQNEAQ (reference sequence). The V gene lost 0 bases and the J gene lost 1 base, with 6 bases spanning the gap. CDR3 nucleotide sequence: TGTGCCAGCAGCTTAGCAATCAGTAACTATGGCTACACCTTC. It translates to CASSLAISNYGYTF.

The genes are TRBV2 and TRBJ2-1, with 8 bases matching TRBD2. From germline, CDR1 is SNHLY and CDR2 FYNNEI. V lost 3 bases to trimming and J lost 7 bases; unmatched junction nucleotides: 5. The CDR3 extends over 14 amino acids. CDR3 sequence (DNA): TGTGCCAGCAGTGACCTAGCGGGCCTGAATGAGCAGTTCTTC. This gives the protein CASSDLAGLNEQFF. The full variable domain, its missing parts supplied by reference TRBV2 and TRBJ2-1, is EPEVTQTPSHQVTQMGQEVILRCVPISNHLYFYWYRQILGQKVEFLVSFYNNEISEKSEIFDDQFSVERPDGSNFTLKIRSTKLEDSAMYFCASSDLAGLNEQFFGPGTRLTVL.

The rearrangement joins TRBV7-2 to TRBJ1-4; D not certain. The CDR3 totals 15 residues. The V and J ends lost 3 bases and 0 bases respectively, with 8 bases between them. Germline V CDR1 and CDR2: SGHTA, FQGNSA. DNA of the CDR3: TGTGCCAGCAGCTTCTACGGTTCAACTAATGAAAAACTGTTTTTT. Protein: CASSFYGSTNEKLFF.

The chain links TRBV28 to TRBJ2-5, with 10 bases matching TRBD1. The CDR3 extends over 14 amino acids. In germline, CDR1 is MDHEN, CDR2 SYDVKM. J gave up 7 bases and V 6 bases, and 8 bases lay outside the gene matches. CDR3 nucleotides: TGTGCCAGCAGCCGAGACAGGGGGCGAGGGACCCAGTACTTC. Translating gives CASSRDRGRGTQYF.

This clone appeared many times. The chain is built from TRBV28 and TRBJ1-1, with 9 bases identical to TRBD1. Trimming took 2 bases from V and 7 from J; bases not matched to a gene: 5. The germline V gene encodes CDR1 MDHEN and CDR2 SYDVKM. The CDR3 runs to 14 residues. In nucleotides, the CDR3 is TGTGCCAGCAGTTTAGGCCTGGACAGGGGTGAAGCTTTCTTT. This sequence encodes CASSLGLDRGEAFF.

This clone appeared a single time. V and J are TRBV27 and TRBJ2-1; 7 nucleotides align to TRBD1. V trimming: 6 bases; J trimming: 4 bases; junction bases outside the gene matches: 9. This CDR3 contains 15 residues. The germline V gene has CDR1 MNHEY and CDR2 SMNVEV (reference sequence). The CDR3 region is CASSERGLGYNEQFF. CDR3 nucleotides: TGTGCCAGCAGCGAAAGGGGGCTAGGGTACAATGAGCAGTTCTTC.

The gene calls are TRBV7-9 and TRBJ2-1, with TRBD2 identical over 13 bases. This CDR3 contains 19 residues. The ends lost 3 bases at V and 7 bases at J; junction bases unmatched: 15. Germline-derived CDR1 and CDR2 are SEHNR and FQNEAQ (reference sequence). CDR3 residues: CASSFRVAWTSGSGNEQFF. The CDR3, as DNA: TGTGCCAGCAGCTTCCGGGTCGCCTGGACTAGCGGGAGCGGTAATGAGCAGTTCTTC.